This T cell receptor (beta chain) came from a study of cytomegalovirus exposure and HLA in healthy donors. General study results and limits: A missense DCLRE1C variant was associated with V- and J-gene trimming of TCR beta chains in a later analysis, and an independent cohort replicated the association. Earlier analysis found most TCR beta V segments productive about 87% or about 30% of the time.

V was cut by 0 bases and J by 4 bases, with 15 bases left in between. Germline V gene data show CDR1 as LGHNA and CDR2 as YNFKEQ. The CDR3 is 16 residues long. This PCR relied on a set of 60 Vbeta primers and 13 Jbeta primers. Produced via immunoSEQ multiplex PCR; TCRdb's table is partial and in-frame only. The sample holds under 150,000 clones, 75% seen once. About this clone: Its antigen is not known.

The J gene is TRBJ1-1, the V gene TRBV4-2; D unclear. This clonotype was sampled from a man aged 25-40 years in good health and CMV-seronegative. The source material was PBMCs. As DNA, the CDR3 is TGTGCCAGCAGCCAAGAAGGAGGGAGAAGAGGCACTGAAGCTTTCTTT. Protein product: CASSQEGGRRGTEAFF.